The 7 T cell receptor beta chains reported below all come from one sample, sequenced in a study of early T cells in non-severe SARS-CoV-2 infection. One entry per CDR3 protein results from TCRdb running MiXCR on the 5' RACE reads. The data show 25,000 to 30,000 distinct CDR3 sequences, with roughly 4.3% seen just once and about 6.5% held by the top ten. The sample taken for sequencing was whole blood. These TCRs come from an adult who was a healthcare worker with PCR-confirmed SARS-CoV-2 infection or an uninfected control (not recorded which).

This clonotype has at least ten counts. The chain has TRBV4-2 and TRBJ2-1, with TRBD1 matching 9 bases. The CDR3 contains 16 residues. V lost 0 bases, J lost 8 bases, and 8 bases stayed unmatched. The germline gives CDR1 LGHNA, CDR2 YNFKEQ. CDR3 in amino acids: CASSQEKGQGGHEQFF. The DNA of the CDR3 is TGTGCCAGCAGCCAAGAAAAGGGACAGGGAGGCCATGAGCAGTTCTTC.

This chain joins TRBV11-2 and TRBJ2-4, with D tentatively TRBD1 (6 bases). CDR1 and CDR2 (germline): SGHAT, FQNNGV. The CDR3 is 15 residues long. Between the trimmed V and J ends, which lost 4 bases and 2 bases, there was a span of 12 bases. The CDR3 loop is CASSSDRTPKNIQYF. The DNA of the CDR3 is TGTGCCAGCAGCTCTGACAGGACCCCCAAAAACATTCAGTACTTC.

The sample holds many counts of this clonotype. The CDR3 DNA follows: TGTGCCAGCAGTTACTGGCCGGGTTTACGCGCTTCTGGGGCCAACGTCCTGACTTTC. Protein product: CASSYWPGLRASGANVLTF. The chain is built from TRBV6-2 or TRBV6-3 and TRBJ2-6; D unresolved. From germline, CDR1 is MNHEY and CDR2 SVGEGT. Trimming stripped 1 base from V and 1 base from J, with 17 bases between. The CDR3 extends over 19 amino acids.

CDR3 DNA sequence: TGCAGTGCCTTAAGCGGGAGGGGGGGCTACAATGAGCAGTTCTTC. Translated, it gives CSALSGRGGYNEQFF. The rearrangement uses TRBV20-1 and TRBJ2-1, with 10 bases fitting TRBD2. This CDR3 comprises 15 residues. With V trimmed by 6 bases and J by 3 bases, 8 bases remained unmatched. Per the germline V gene, CDR1 is DFQATT and CDR2 is SNEGSKA (reference sequence).

This clonotype was seen many times. This rearrangement joins TRBV5-1 to TRBJ2-7, with D tentatively TRBD1 (6 bases). Germline-derived CDR1 and CDR2 are SGHRS and YFSETQ. V was trimmed by 4 bases and J by 5 bases, leaving 10 bases between them. The CDR3 runs to 12 residues. In DNA form, the CDR3 reads TGCGCCAGCAGCATCAGGGGCGACGAGCAGTACTTC. Its protein product is CASSIRGDEQYF.

There are many counts of this clonotype. A junction boundary mismatches the germline segment, possibly from a read error. The V call is TRBV2, the J call TRBJ2-7; D is ambiguous. Germline assignment: CDR1 SNHLY and CDR2 FYNNEI. CDR3 length equals 12 residues. DNA for the CDR3: TGTGCCAGCAGTACAGCCATCCTACGAGAAGACTTC. Protein sequence: CASSTAILREDF.

There are many counts of this clonotype. The rearrangement joins TRBV7-2 to TRBJ2-3; D could derive from TRBD1 or TRBD2 (5 bases each). The CDR3 has 15 amino acids. From germline, CDR1 is SGHTA and CDR2 FQGNSA. V dropped 2 bases and J dropped 5 bases, with 14 bases sitting between them. In DNA form, the CDR3 reads TGTGCCAGCAGCTTAAGTTTGGGGGAGCTAGATACGCAGTATTTT. It is translated as CASSLSLGELDTQYF. The full variable domain, in which reference TRBV7-2 and TRBJ2-3 provide the parts outside the CDR3, is GAGVSQSPSNKVTEKGKDVELRCDPISGHTALYWYRQSLGQGLEFLIYFQGNSAPDKSGLPSDRFSAERTGGSVSTLTIQRTQQEDSAVYLCASSLSLGELDTQYFGPGTRLTVL.